The 7 T cell receptor beta chains below were found in one sample sequenced in a study of T cells in Graves' hyperthyroidism and ophthalmopathy. RNA transcripts provided the source from which TCR beta CDR3 regions were amplified. Carried out on the TCR CDR3, a first-round RT-PCR used the HTBI primer set. TCRdb used MiXCR to reprocess the multiplex PCR reads, holding one entry per CDR3 protein. Of about 250,000 distinct CDR3 sequences in the sample, nearly 15% were seen once. Sequencing input: blood. These TCRs come from a woman aged 45-60 years with Graves' hyperthyroidism that later progressed to Graves' ophthalmopathy.

This clonotype has at least ten counts. This CDR3 is CAISEGAGAQNNEQFF. CDR3 coding DNA: TGTGCCATCAGTGAGGGGGCGGGGGCCCAAAACAATGAGCAGTTCTTC. V is TRBV10-3 and J is TRBJ2-1; maybe TRBD2 (7 bases). The V end was cut by 2 bases, the J end by 5 bases, with 16 bases between. Germline CDR1 is ENHRY and CDR2 is SYGVKD. This CDR3 comprises 16 residues.

As to this clonotype: A much bigger clone sits one base away, suggesting this may be a read error. The genes are TRBV24-1 and TRBJ2-3; tentative D call: TRBD1 (7 bases). This CDR3 comprises 15 residues. Trimming took 9 bases from V and 1 from J, leaving 16 bases between them. Germline lookup yields CDR1 KGHDR and CDR2 SFDVKD. The CDR3 coding sequence is TGTGCCACCTCAGCCAGGGGGGTAGGCACAGATACGCAGTATTTT. The encoded protein is CATSARGVGTDTQYF.

This clonotype turned up a few times. The rearrangement joins TRBV5-5 to TRBJ1-2; the D gene is possibly TRBD1 (5 bases). Germline V lookup: CDR1 SGHKS, CDR2 YYEKEE (reference sequence). This CDR3 spans 15 amino acids. Trimming cost V 6 bases and J 8 bases, with 23 bases left between them. CDR3: CASIAYLQGIWGYTF. CDR3 nucleotides: TGTGCCAGCATCGCCTATCTTCAGGGAATTTGGGGCTACACCTTC. Full variable domain (rest looked up from reference TRBV5-5 and TRBJ1-2): DAGVTQSPTHLIKTRGQQVTLRCSPISGHKSVSWYQQVLGQGPQFIFQYYEKEERGRGNFPDRFSARQFPNYSSELNVNALLLGDSALYLCASIAYLQGIWGYTFGSGTRLTVV.

This clonotype was detected ten times or more. The rearrangement links TRBV7-9 to TRBJ2-1; TRBD1 agrees at 9 bases. Germline V gene data show CDR1 as SEHNR and CDR2 as FQNEAQ (reference sequence). The CDR3 is 17 amino acids. V dropped 2 bases and J dropped 5; count of bases not matched to a gene: 10. CDR3 nucleotides: TGTGCCAGCAGCTTAAATGGTGGGACAGGGACCCACAATGAGCAGTTCTTC. Protein: CASSLNGGTGTHNEQFF.

This sequence joins TRBV6-6 and TRBJ2-1; D is ambiguous. Per germline, CDR1 MNHNY and CDR2 SVGAGI (reference sequence). V was shortened by 1 base and J by 6 bases, with 13 bases between the two germline ends. The CDR3 has 15 amino acids. CDR3 sequence: CASSYWTARGNEQFF. The CDR3 region has the DNA TGTGCCAGCAGTTACTGGACGGCCAGAGGCAATGAGCAGTTCTTC.

This clonotype was detected many times. The CDR3 here is CSVTQANYGYTF. The CDR3 coding sequence is TGCAGCGTTACACAGGCTAACTATGGCTACACCTTC. The rearrangement uses TRBV29-1 and TRBJ1-2; weak D call: TRBD1 (5 bases). The germline V gene encodes CDR1 SQVTM and CDR2 ANQGSEA. The V end was cut by 5 bases, the J end by 0 bases, with 7 bases between. The length of the CDR3 is 12 residues.

This clonotype was counted ten times or more. The V and J genes are TRBV4-1 and TRBJ1-4; TRBD1 matches at 8 bases. The CDR3 is 15 amino acids. Unmatched junction bases numbered 7, after V lost 4 bases and J lost 6 bases. Germline CDR1 MGHRA, CDR2 YSYEKL. CDR3 coding DNA: TGCGCCAGCAGCCCCTCAGGGACAGGAGATGAAAAACTGTTTTTT. Translated, it gives CASSPSGTGDEKLFF.